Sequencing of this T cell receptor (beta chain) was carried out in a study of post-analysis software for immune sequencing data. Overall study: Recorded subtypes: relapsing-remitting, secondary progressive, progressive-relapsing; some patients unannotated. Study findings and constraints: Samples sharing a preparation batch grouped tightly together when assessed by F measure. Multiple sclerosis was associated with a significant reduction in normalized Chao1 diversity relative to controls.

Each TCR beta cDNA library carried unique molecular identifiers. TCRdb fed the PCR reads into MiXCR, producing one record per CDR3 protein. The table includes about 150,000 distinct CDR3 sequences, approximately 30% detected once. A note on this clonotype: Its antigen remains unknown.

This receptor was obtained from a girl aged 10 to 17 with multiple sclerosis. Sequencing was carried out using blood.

CDR3 region: CASSPRTSGRPDTQYF. CDR3 DNA sequence: TGTGCCAGCAGCCCGAGGACTAGCGGGAGACCAGATACGCAGTATTTT. The chain recombines TRBV7-2 with TRBJ2-3, with TRBD2 matching over 13 bases. Unmatched junction bases numbered 6, after V lost 5 bases and J lost 4 bases. The CDR3 has 16 amino acids. In germline, CDR1 is SGHTA, CDR2 FQGNSA.